This T cell receptor beta chain was captured by sequencing in a study of blood T cells in healthy people across ages. A second PCR of about 7 to 11 cycles used a sample-barcoded 5' primer and a J-beta primer mix. TCRdb re-analysed the 5' RACE reads in MiXCR, keeping a single row per CDR3 protein. The data contain 700,000 or so distinct CDR3 sequences, roughly 43% of them singletons. Trimming stripped 3 bases from V and 6 bases from J, with 14 bases between. This CDR3 has 14 residues. Only a few counts were recorded for this clonotype. This receptor was obtained from a man aged 80 or over in good health. What was sequenced was blood. The chain joins TRBV12-3 or TRBV12-4 to TRBJ1-2; D uncertain. As DNA, the CDR3 is TGTGCCAGCAGTTTTCGAAACCAGGTTCATGGCTACACCTTC. Translating it yields CASSFRNQVHGYTF.